A single sample is the source of the 10 T cell receptor beta chains below, sequenced in a study of human T cells and chemical hapten exposure. Time point given: pre-sensitization, week 0. Described treatment: therapeutic diphenylcyclopropenone sensitization with weekly scalp DPC. TCRdb redid the calling of the RACE reads with MiXCR, one entry per CDR3 protein. This table has a few hundred thousand distinct CDR3 sequences, about 9% appearing once. This specimen was whole blood, taken in connection with sensitization to the hapten diphenylcyclopropenone (DPC). Receptors were obtained from a woman between 40 and 50 years old with alopecia areata. Some clones in this sample may be carry-over from other donors' samples.

This clonotype has ten or more counts. The chain joins TRBV29-1 to TRBJ1-2, with 11 bases matching TRBD1. The CDR3 extends over 14 amino acids. CDR1 is SQVTM, CDR2 ANQGSEA, per germline. V trimming: 1 base; J trimming: 4 bases; junction bases outside the gene matches: 2. In nucleotides, the CDR3 is TGCAGCGTTGAAGGGACAGGGGGCGGCTATGGCTACACCTTC. It is translated as CSVEGTGGGYGYTF.

J is TRBJ2-7 and V is TRBV5-4, with D possibly TRBD1 on 6 matching bases. From germline, CDR1 is SGHNT and CDR2 YYREEE (reference sequence). The CDR3 extends over 16 amino acids. V lost 0 bases to trimming and J lost 0 bases, with 13 bases between them. This chain's CDR3 is CASSLGSQGFSYEQYF. The CDR3 coding sequence is TGTGCCAGCAGCTTGGGATCCCAGGGGTTCTCCTACGAGCAGTACTTC.

This clonotype was detected a few times. This chain uses TRBV12-3 or TRBV12-4 with TRBJ2-3; 11 positions agree with TRBD2. V lost 1 base and J lost 10; bases outside the gene matches: 7. The CDR3 length is 15 residues. The CDR3 reads CASSLELAGAIAQYF. The DNA of the CDR3 is TGTGCCAGCAGTTTAGAACTAGCGGGAGCAATTGCGCAGTATTTT.

V is TRBV20-1 and J is TRBJ2-3, with 13 bases matching TRBD2. The V segment lost 5 bases and the J segment 3 bases; nucleotides outside the gene matches: 2. The CDR3 contains 14 residues. CDR1 is DFQATT and CDR2 is SNEGSKA in the germline V gene (reference sequence). CDR3: CSAWTSGRTDTQYF. The CDR3 region has the DNA TGCAGTGCTTGGACTAGCGGGAGAACAGATACGCAGTATTTT.

The chain couples TRBV12-3 or TRBV12-4 to TRBJ2-7; D might be TRBD1 or TRBD2, each matching 5 bases. This CDR3 has 17 residues. Trimming took off 1 base at V and 3 bases at J, with 19 bases between the two ends. The DNA of the CDR3 is TGTGCCAGCAGTTTAGATTGGACCAGGGAGAGGGGCTACGAGCAGTACTTC. Translation: CASSLDWTRERGYEQYF.

The rearrangement joins TRBV10-3 to TRBJ2-1; tentatively, D is TRBD1 (6 bases). Trimming removed 5 bases at V and 0 bases at J, with 14 bases between. The CDR3 is made up of 16 amino acids. Per germline, CDR1 ENHRY and CDR2 SYGVKD. The CDR3 protein is CAISSLDRSSYNEQFF. Here the CDR3 DNA reads TGTGCCATCAGTTCTCTTGACAGGAGCTCCTACAATGAGCAGTTCTTC.

This chain uses TRBV4-1 with TRBJ1-3; 7 bases map to TRBD1. CDR3 length: 16 amino acids. Germline V CDR1 and CDR2: MGHRA, YSYEKL. Trimming cost V 2 bases and J 0 bases; bases outside gene matches: 4. The CDR3 sequence: CASSQLGQSSGNTIYF. For the CDR3, the DNA is TGCGCCAGCAGCCAATTGGGACAGAGCTCTGGAAACACCATATATTTT.

This chain joins TRBV28 and TRBJ1-5; D is uncertain. Germline CDR1 reads MDHEN; CDR2 reads SYDVKM. Trimming left V 6 bases short and J 4 bases short, with 7 bases between. This CDR3 spans 12 amino acids. CDR3 in amino acids: CASRSENQPQHF. The DNA for the CDR3 is TGTGCCAGCAGGTCAGAGAATCAGCCCCAGCATTTT. The whole variable domain, remainder taken from reference TRBV28 and TRBJ1-5, is DVKVTQSSRYLVKRTGEKVFLECVQDMDHENMFWYRQDPGLGLRLIYFSYDVKMKEKGDIPEGYSVSREKKERFSLILESASTNQTSMYLCASRSENQPQHFGDGTRLSIL.

The V and J genes are TRBV3-1 and TRBJ1-6, with D tentatively TRBD1 (6 bases). CDR3 size: 18 residues. Trimming removed 8 bases at V and 7 bases at J, with 27 bases between. CDR1 is LGHDT, CDR2 YNNKEL, per germline (reference sequence). Here the CDR3 DNA reads TGTGCCAGCTCACGAGGGGGACACTCAAAGACGGGGAATTCACCCCTCCACTTT. Its protein is CASSRGGHSKTGNSPLHF.

The chain couples TRBV9 to TRBJ1-3; no clear D. The CDR3 totals 14 residues. Germline CDR1 and CDR2: SGDLS and YYNGEE. Trimming removed 0 bases from V and 4 bases from J, with 8 bases in between. DNA for the CDR3: TGTGCCAGCAGCGTAGATCAGAAAGGAAACACCATATATTTT. Translating it yields CASSVDQKGNTIYF. The full variable domain, completed using reference TRBV9 and TRBJ1-3, is DSGVTQTPKHLITATGQRVTLRCSPRSGDLSVYWYQQSLDQGLQFLIQYYNGEERAKGNILERFSAQQFPDLHSELNLSSLELGDSALYFCASSVDQKGNTIYFGEGSWLTVV.